These T cell receptor beta chains were read from a single sample in a study of blood T cell repertoires in COVID-19. Method: immunoSEQ multiplex PCR; TCRdb's copy keeps in-frame clones and lacks some. This table holds 200,000 or so clones, approximately 90% found once. The sequenced material came from PBMCs or T cells enriched from blood (not recorded which). The receptors here all came from a man aged 25 to 40 who had recovered from COVID-19. Each CDR3 is given with its conserved first and last residue. D genes are given only for firm matches. Expanded clones are given a class, and other clones once, few, many or no size at all.

abundance: NA
j_gene: TRBJ1-2
d_gene: TRBD1
v_gene: TRBV6-1
CDR3nt: TGTGCCAGCAGTGATGGGTTACAGGGGTCTGGCTACACCTTC
CDR3aa: CASSDGLQGSGYTF

abundance: NA
j_gene: TRBJ2-1
d_gene: NA
v_gene: TRBV30
CDR3nt: TGTGCCTGGAACAGTGTCCTCTCCTACAATGAGCAGTTCTTC
CDR3aa: CAWNSVLSYNEQFF

abundance: NA
j_gene: TRBJ2-7
d_gene: TRBD1
v_gene: TRBV3-1/TRBV3-2
CDR3nt: TGTGCCAGCAGCCAAGATCGGGACAGGCCCTACGAGCAGTACTTC
CDR3aa: CASSQDRDRPYEQYF

abundance: NA
j_gene: TRBJ2-1
d_gene: TRBD2
v_gene: TRBV5-1
CDR3nt: TGCGCCAGCAGCTTAGGGACCACGGGGGGTGAGCAGTTCTTC
CDR3aa: CASSLGTTGGEQFF

abundance: NA
j_gene: TRBJ2-1
d_gene: TRBD2
v_gene: TRBV11-3
CDR3nt: TGTGCCAGCAGCTTATCGAGGGGTGGGACTAGCGGGAGTGGAGAGCAGTTCTTC
CDR3aa: CASSLSRGGTSGSGEQFF

abundance: NA
j_gene: TRBJ1-5
d_gene: TRBD1
v_gene: TRBV6-1
CDR3nt: TGTGCCAGCAGTGATGGTAACAGGGGGCTAGGCAATCAGCCCCAGCATTTT
CDR3aa: CASSDGNRGLGNQPQHF

abundance: once
j_gene: TRBJ2-2
d_gene: NA
v_gene: TRBV5-4
CDR3nt: TGTGCCAGCAGCCCCATGCTCCGGGGGAACACCGGGGAGCTGTTTTTT
CDR3aa: CASSPMLRGNTGELFF

abundance: NA
j_gene: TRBJ2-2
d_gene: TRBD1
v_gene: TRBV5-4
CDR3nt: TGTGCCAGCAGCTCAATCCGACAGGGGGTATTAACCGGGGAGCTGTTTTTT
CDR3aa: CASSSIRQGVLTGELFF

abundance: NA
j_gene: TRBJ1-2
d_gene: TRBD1
v_gene: TRBV12-3/TRBV12-4
CDR3nt: TGTGCCAGCAGGATACAGGGGGCACATGGCTACACCTTC
CDR3aa: CASRIQGAHGYTF

abundance: NA
j_gene: TRBJ2-5
d_gene: NA
v_gene: TRBV20-1
CDR3nt: TGCAGTGCTAGTTCTCTAGCAGGAGACCAAGAGACCCAGTACTTC
CDR3aa: CSASSLAGDQETQYF

abundance: NA
j_gene: TRBJ1-5
d_gene: NA
v_gene: TRBV18
CDR3nt: TGTGCCAGCTCACCAGACTTAACTCAGCCCCAGCATTTT
CDR3aa: CASSPDLTQPQHF

abundance: once
j_gene: TRBJ2-2
d_gene: TRBD2
v_gene: TRBV10-3
CDR3nt: TGTGCCATCAGAACTAGCGGGAACACCGGGGAGCTGTTTTTT
CDR3aa: CAIRTSGNTGELFF

abundance: NA
j_gene: TRBJ1-5
d_gene: TRBD1
v_gene: TRBV19
CDR3nt: TGTGCCAGTAGTACCTCGGGACAGGACAATCAGCCCCAGCATTTT
CDR3aa: CASSTSGQDNQPQHF

abundance: NA
j_gene: TRBJ2-7
d_gene: NA
v_gene: TRBV4-1
CDR3nt: TGCGCCAGCAGCCAAGGGGAGGAGGTCCTCTACGAGCAGTACTTC
CDR3aa: CASSQGEEVLYEQYF

abundance: NA
j_gene: TRBJ1-4
d_gene: NA
v_gene: TRBV18
CDR3nt: TGTGCCAGCTCTCAGAGACAGGCTGGGGAAAAACTGTTTTTT
CDR3aa: CASSQRQAGEKLFF

abundance: few
j_gene: TRBJ1-1
d_gene: NA
v_gene: TRBV7-9
CDR3nt: TGTGCCAGCAGCTTATTACAGGCCGGAAACACTGAAGCTTTCTTT
CDR3aa: CASSLLQAGNTEAFF

abundance: NA
j_gene: TRBJ2-1
d_gene: TRBD2
v_gene: TRBV28
CDR3nt: TGTGCCGCGGGGAGCGGGACCTACAATGAGCAGTTCTTC
CDR3aa: CAAGSGTYNEQFF

abundance: NA
j_gene: TRBJ1-5
d_gene: NA
v_gene: TRBV7-8
CDR3nt: TGTGCCAGCAGCCAAACCGGACTGGGGTATCAGCCCCAGCATTTT
CDR3aa: CASSQTGLGYQPQHF

abundance: NA
j_gene: TRBJ1-2
d_gene: TRBD1
v_gene: TRBV5-4
CDR3nt: TGTGCCAGCAGCGAAGCCGGGACAGGAATAGTCCTAAACTATGGCTACACCTTC
CDR3aa: CASSEAGTGIVLNYGYTF

abundance: NA
j_gene: TRBJ2-1
d_gene: NA
v_gene: TRBV5-1
CDR3nt: TGCGCCAGCAGCTTGGGGGCTAGCCACAATGAGCAGTTCTTC
CDR3aa: CASSLGASHNEQFF

abundance: NA
j_gene: TRBJ1-2
d_gene: NA
v_gene: TRBV15
CDR3nt: TGTGCCACCAGCAGGGGACACAACTATGGCTACACCTTC
CDR3aa: CATSRGHNYGYTF

abundance: NA
j_gene: TRBJ1-3
d_gene: TRBD1
v_gene: TRBV5-5
CDR3nt: TGTGCCAGCAGCCCCAGGGGGCCCTCTGGAAACACCATATATTTT
CDR3aa: CASSPRGPSGNTIYF

abundance: NA
j_gene: TRBJ1-2
d_gene: NA
v_gene: TRBV5-6
CDR3nt: TGTGCCAGCAGCCCCCCCGGGAGGGGAGAAGGCTACACCTTC
CDR3aa: CASSPPGRGEGYTF

abundance: NA
j_gene: TRBJ1-1
d_gene: TRBD1
v_gene: TRBV7-9
CDR3nt: TGTGCCAGCAGCTTTACCACAGGGGCAGCTGAAGCTTTCTTT
CDR3aa: CASSFTTGAAEAFF

abundance: once
j_gene: TRBJ1-4
d_gene: TRBD1
v_gene: TRBV29-1
CDR3nt: TGCAGCGCTACGGACAGGGGTGGAACTAATGAAAAACTGTTTTTT
CDR3aa: CSATDRGGTNEKLFF

abundance: NA
j_gene: TRBJ1-3
d_gene: NA
v_gene: TRBV9
CDR3nt: TGTGCCAGCAGCGTATTCGCCAGCTCTGGAAACACCATATATTTT
CDR3aa: CASSVFASSGNTIYF

abundance: NA
j_gene: TRBJ2-2
d_gene: NA
v_gene: TRBV5-4
CDR3nt: TGTGCCAGCAGCTTGTCACTAGCACCGAACACCGGGGAGCTGTTTTTT
CDR3aa: CASSLSLAPNTGELFF

abundance: NA
j_gene: TRBJ2-1
d_gene: TRBD2
v_gene: TRBV6-2/TRBV6-3
CDR3nt: TGTGCCAGCAGTTATAGGGCACTGGCCCCAGCTAGCGGGTTCTACAATGAGCAGTTCTTC
CDR3aa: CASSYRALAPASGFYNEQFF

abundance: NA
j_gene: TRBJ1-2
d_gene: NA
v_gene: TRBV6-5
CDR3nt: TGTGCCAGCAGAAAAGCCAACTATGGCTACACCTTC
CDR3aa: CASRKANYGYTF

abundance: NA
j_gene: TRBJ1-1
d_gene: TRBD1
v_gene: TRBV5-4
CDR3nt: TGTGCCAGCAGCCACCCGACAGGGGGCGCCGACACTGAAGCTTTCTTT
CDR3aa: CASSHPTGGADTEAFF

abundance: NA
j_gene: TRBJ1-1
d_gene: NA
v_gene: TRBV4-1
CDR3nt: TGCGCCAGCAGCCAACCGGGGAACACTGAAGCTTTCTTT
CDR3aa: CASSQPGNTEAFF

abundance: NA
j_gene: TRBJ1-2
d_gene: NA
v_gene: TRBV4-1
CDR3nt: TGCGCCAGCAGCCAATCTCCTCTTCCGAGCAGGTCCAAAAACTATGGCTACACCTTC
CDR3aa: CASSQSPLPSRSKNYGYTF

abundance: NA
j_gene: TRBJ2-1
d_gene: TRBD1
v_gene: TRBV5-4
CDR3nt: TGTGCCAGCAGCGTGCCGGCCCGACAGGGGGCCTACAATGAGCAGTTCTTC
CDR3aa: CASSVPARQGAYNEQFF

abundance: NA
j_gene: TRBJ1-1
d_gene: TRBD1
v_gene: TRBV27
CDR3nt: TGTGCCAGCCCAGGGAACGGGACAGGGCTTATGGGTCAAGCTTTCTTT
CDR3aa: CASPGNGTGLMGQAFF

abundance: NA
j_gene: TRBJ1-6
d_gene: TRBD1
v_gene: TRBV6-6
CDR3nt: TGTGCCAGCGGGACAGGGAATTCACCCCTCCACTTT
CDR3aa: CASGTGNSPLHF

abundance: NA
j_gene: TRBJ1-5
d_gene: NA
v_gene: TRBV30
CDR3nt: TGTGCCTGGAGTCCCACCCGGGGTCAGCCCCAGCATTTT
CDR3aa: CAWSPTRGQPQHF

abundance: NA
j_gene: TRBJ1-2
d_gene: NA
v_gene: TRBV3-1/TRBV3-2
CDR3nt: TGTGCCAGCTGGGGGGAGAACCCTTTGGCCTATGGCTACACCTTC
CDR3aa: CASWGENPLAYGYTF

abundance: NA
j_gene: TRBJ1-3
d_gene: NA
v_gene: TRBV18
CDR3nt: TGTGCCAGCTCACCCTCTACGACGGGGGTCGGAAACACCATATATTTT
CDR3aa: CASSPSTTGVGNTIYF

abundance: NA
j_gene: TRBJ1-5
d_gene: TRBD1
v_gene: TRBV30
CDR3nt: TGTGCCTGGAGTGCCGCCCGACAGGGGTTTTTTAGCAATCAGCCCCAGCATTTT
CDR3aa: CAWSAARQGFFSNQPQHF

abundance: once
j_gene: TRBJ2-2
d_gene: TRBD1
v_gene: TRBV10-3
CDR3nt: TGTGCCATCAGAGGGACAGAAAACACCGGGGAGCTGTTTTTT
CDR3aa: CAIRGTENTGELFF

abundance: NA
j_gene: TRBJ2-3
d_gene: TRBD2
v_gene: TRBV9
CDR3nt: TGTGCCAGCAGCGTTGCTAGCGGGGGGTTCAGCACAGATACGCAGTATTTT
CDR3aa: CASSVASGGFSTDTQYF

abundance: NA
j_gene: TRBJ1-5
d_gene: NA
v_gene: TRBV7-2
CDR3nt: TGTGCCAGCAGCTTACTTCTTGACAGTCAGCCCCAGCATTTT
CDR3aa: CASSLLLDSQPQHF

abundance: NA
j_gene: TRBJ2-5
d_gene: TRBD2
v_gene: TRBV7-6
CDR3nt: TGTGCCAGCAGCTTATGGGTCGTGGTAGCGGGGCAAGAGACCCAGTACTTC
CDR3aa: CASSLWVVVAGQETQYF

abundance: once
j_gene: TRBJ1-1
d_gene: NA
v_gene: TRBV11-2
CDR3nt: TGTGCCAGCAGCTTTCGACAAAACACTGAAGCTTTCTTT
CDR3aa: CASSFRQNTEAFF

abundance: NA
j_gene: TRBJ1-6
d_gene: NA
v_gene: TRBV21-1
CDR3nt: TGTGCCAGCAGCAAATCCCGGGAGGGAGACTCCTATAATTCACCCCTCCACTTT
CDR3aa: CASSKSREGDSYNSPLHF

abundance: NA
j_gene: TRBJ2-1
d_gene: TRBD2
v_gene: TRBV5-1
CDR3nt: TGCGCCAGCAGCGGGGAGGGGAATGAGCAGTTCTTC
CDR3aa: CASSGEGNEQFF

abundance: NA
j_gene: TRBJ1-2
d_gene: TRBD1
v_gene: TRBV29-1
CDR3nt: TGCAGCGTTGACTCAGGACAGGGCAACTATGGCTACACCTTC
CDR3aa: CSVDSGQGNYGYTF

abundance: NA
j_gene: TRBJ1-5
d_gene: NA
v_gene: TRBV3-1/TRBV3-2
CDR3nt: TGTGCCAGCAGCCCGTCCCCCAATCAGCCCCAGCATTTT
CDR3aa: CASSPSPNQPQHF

abundance: NA
j_gene: TRBJ1-3
d_gene: TRBD1
v_gene: TRBV5-6
CDR3nt: TGTGCCAGCAGCTCACAGGGGGCCGGGGGAAACACCATATATTTT
CDR3aa: CASSSQGAGGNTIYF

abundance: few
j_gene: TRBJ1-4
d_gene: NA
v_gene: TRBV9
CDR3nt: TGTGCCAGCAGCGTAGCTTCGTTAGGGGCCCATGAAAAACTGTTTTTT
CDR3aa: CASSVASLGAHEKLFF

abundance: few
j_gene: TRBJ2-1
d_gene: NA
v_gene: TRBV19
CDR3nt: TGTGCCAGTAACCCGGGGGTTGGGGCGTCCTATGAGCAGTTCTTC
CDR3aa: CASNPGVGASYEQFF

abundance: NA
j_gene: TRBJ1-5
d_gene: TRBD1
v_gene: TRBV19
CDR3nt: TGTGCCAGTAGTGTCCGGGACAGGGTACATCAGCCCCAGCATTTT
CDR3aa: CASSVRDRVHQPQHF

abundance: few
j_gene: TRBJ1-6
d_gene: TRBD1
v_gene: TRBV27
CDR3nt: TGTGCCAGCAGTTATAGTCCACAGGGGGCTAATTCACCCCTCCACTTT
CDR3aa: CASSYSPQGANSPLHF

abundance: NA
j_gene: TRBJ1-3
d_gene: TRBD1
v_gene: TRBV27
CDR3nt: TGTGCCAGCAGCTCGACAGGGGGCTTTGGAAACACCATATATTTT
CDR3aa: CASSSTGGFGNTIYF

abundance: NA
j_gene: TRBJ2-3
d_gene: TRBD2
v_gene: TRBV7-2
CDR3nt: TGTGCCAGCAGCCCCCAGGGGACTAGCGGGAACACAGATACGCAGTATTTT
CDR3aa: CASSPQGTSGNTDTQYF

abundance: NA
j_gene: TRBJ2-1
d_gene: NA
v_gene: TRBV19
CDR3nt: TGTGCCAGTAGCGGAGGCACAGGGAGCCCTACCTACAATGAGCAGTTCTTC
CDR3aa: CASSGGTGSPTYNEQFF

abundance: NA
j_gene: TRBJ1-6
d_gene: NA
v_gene: TRBV6-5
CDR3nt: TGTGCCAGCGCCTTTGGCCCAGGTTATAATTCACCCCTCCACTTT
CDR3aa: CASAFGPGYNSPLHF